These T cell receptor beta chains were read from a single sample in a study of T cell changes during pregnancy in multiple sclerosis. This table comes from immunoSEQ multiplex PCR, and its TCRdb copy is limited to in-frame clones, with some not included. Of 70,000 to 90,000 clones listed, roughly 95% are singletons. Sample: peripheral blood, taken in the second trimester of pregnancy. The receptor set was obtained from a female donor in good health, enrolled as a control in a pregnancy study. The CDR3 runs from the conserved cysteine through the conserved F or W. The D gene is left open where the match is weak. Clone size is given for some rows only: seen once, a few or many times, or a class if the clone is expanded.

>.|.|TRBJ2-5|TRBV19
CASSIWDTQGKTQYF
TGTGCCAGTAGTATCTGGGACACTCAGGGAAAGACCCAGTACTTC
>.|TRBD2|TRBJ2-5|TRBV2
CASTLAGAGETQYF
TGTGCCAGCACTCTAGCGGGGGCGGGAGAGACCCAGTACTTC
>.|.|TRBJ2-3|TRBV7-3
CASSLSPGGPTDTQYF
TGTGCCAGCAGCTTAAGTCCGGGGGGCCCCACAGATACGCAGTATTTT
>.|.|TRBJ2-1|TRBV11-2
CASSFELPGFEQFF
TGTGCCAGCAGCTTCGAACTCCCGGGGTTTGAGCAGTTCTTC
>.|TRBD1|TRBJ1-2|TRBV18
CASSGTGDHYGYTF
TGTGCCAGCTCTGGGACAGGGGATCACTATGGCTACACCTTC
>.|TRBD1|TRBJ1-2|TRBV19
CASSIRQGANYGYTF
TGTGCCAGTAGTATACGACAGGGGGCGAACTATGGCTACACCTTC
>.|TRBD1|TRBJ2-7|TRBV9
CASSVGGTGYEQYF
TGTGCCAGCAGCGTAGGCGGGACAGGGTACGAGCAGTACTTC
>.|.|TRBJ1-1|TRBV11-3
CASSLEGRNTEAFF
TGTGCCAGCAGCTTAGAAGGGAGGAACACTGAAGCTTTCTTT
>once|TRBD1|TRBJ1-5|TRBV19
CASSQGQGGNQPQHF
TGTGCCAGTAGTCAGGGACAGGGGGGGAATCAGCCCCAGCATTTT
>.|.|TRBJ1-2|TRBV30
CAWSAPGGWGGYTF
TGTGCCTGGAGTGCCCCGGGGGGATGGGGTGGCTACACCTTC
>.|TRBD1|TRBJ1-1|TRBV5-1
CASRGTGNTEAFF
TGCGCCAGCAGAGGGACAGGGAACACTGAAGCTTTCTTT